This TCR beta chain is drawn from a study of blood T cell repertoires in COVID-19. Regarding this clone: This CDR3 is also generated by other DNA sequences in the sample.

Some clones are missing from TCRdb's copy, which holds only in-frame ones; the method was immunoSEQ multiplex PCR. This sample yields some 130,000 clones, of which 84% are seen a single time; approximately 1.5% belongs to the top ten. Germline CDR1 reads SGHRS; CDR2 reads YFSETQ. V was clipped by 0 bases and J by 2 bases, with 5 bases between them. The CDR3 spans 13 residues. The origin of this receptor is a man aged 55 to 70 with acute or convalescent COVID-19. The chain joins TRBV5-1 to TRBJ1-2; D unclear. Sequenced material: peripheral blood. CDR3 nucleotides: TGCGCCAGCAGCTTGGACACCAACTATGGCTACACCTTC. Translated: CASSLDTNYGYTF.